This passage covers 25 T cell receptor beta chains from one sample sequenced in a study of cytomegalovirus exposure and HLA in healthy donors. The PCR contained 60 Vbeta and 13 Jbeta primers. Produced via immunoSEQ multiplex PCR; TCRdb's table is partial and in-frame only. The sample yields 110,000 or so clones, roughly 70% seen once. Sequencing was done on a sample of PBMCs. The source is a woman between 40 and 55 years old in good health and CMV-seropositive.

CDR3 nucleotides: TGTGCCAGCAGCGACACCGACACCGTTGGGACCCAGTACTTC. It is translated as CASSDTDTVGTQYF. The V gene is TRBV7-9, the J gene TRBJ2-5; D unresolved. The germline CDR1 and CDR2 sequences are SEHNR and FQNEAQ (reference sequence). V was pared by 5 bases and J by 7 bases, with 17 bases between. This CDR3 comprises 14 residues.

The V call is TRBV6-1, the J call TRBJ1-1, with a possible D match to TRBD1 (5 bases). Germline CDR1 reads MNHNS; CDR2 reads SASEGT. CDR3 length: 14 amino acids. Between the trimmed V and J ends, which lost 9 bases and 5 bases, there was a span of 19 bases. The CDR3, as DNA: TGTGCCAGTCTTGGGGGGGGGACGAGAACTGAAGCTTTCTTT. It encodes CASLGGGTRTEAFF.

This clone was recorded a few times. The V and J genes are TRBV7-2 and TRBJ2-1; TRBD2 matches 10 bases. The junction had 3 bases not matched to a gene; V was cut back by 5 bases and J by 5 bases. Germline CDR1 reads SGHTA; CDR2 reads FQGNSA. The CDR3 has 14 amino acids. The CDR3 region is CASSGLAGDNEQFF. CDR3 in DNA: TGTGCCAGCAGCGGCCTAGCGGGGGACAATGAGCAGTTCTTC.

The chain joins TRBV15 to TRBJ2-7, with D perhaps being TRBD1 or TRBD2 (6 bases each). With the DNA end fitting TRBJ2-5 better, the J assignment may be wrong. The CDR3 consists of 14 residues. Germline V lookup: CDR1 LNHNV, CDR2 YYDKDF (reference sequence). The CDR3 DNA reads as TGTGCCACCAGCAGAGATCGAGGGGGGGAGACCCAGTACTTC. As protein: CATSRDRGGETQYF.

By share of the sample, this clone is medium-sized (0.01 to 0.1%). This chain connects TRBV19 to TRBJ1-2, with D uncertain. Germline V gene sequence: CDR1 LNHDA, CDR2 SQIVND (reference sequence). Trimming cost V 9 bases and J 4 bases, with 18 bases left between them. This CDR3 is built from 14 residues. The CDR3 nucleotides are TGTGCCAGCCGGCCCTTGACAAGTAGCTATGGCTACACCTTC. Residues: CASRPLTSSYGYTF.

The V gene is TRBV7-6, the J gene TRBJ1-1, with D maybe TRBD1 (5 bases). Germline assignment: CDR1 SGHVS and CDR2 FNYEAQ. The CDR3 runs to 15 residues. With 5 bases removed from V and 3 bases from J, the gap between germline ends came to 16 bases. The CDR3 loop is CASSPPGVGDTEAFF. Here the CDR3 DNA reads TGTGCCAGCAGCCCCCCGGGGGTTGGGGACACTGAAGCTTTCTTT.

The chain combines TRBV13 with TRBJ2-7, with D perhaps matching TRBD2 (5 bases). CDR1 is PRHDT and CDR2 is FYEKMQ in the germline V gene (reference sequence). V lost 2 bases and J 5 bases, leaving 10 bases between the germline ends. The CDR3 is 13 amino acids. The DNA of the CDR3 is TGTGCCAGCAGCTTAAGAGGGTCAAACGAGCAGTACTTC. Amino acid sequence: CASSLRGSNEQYF.

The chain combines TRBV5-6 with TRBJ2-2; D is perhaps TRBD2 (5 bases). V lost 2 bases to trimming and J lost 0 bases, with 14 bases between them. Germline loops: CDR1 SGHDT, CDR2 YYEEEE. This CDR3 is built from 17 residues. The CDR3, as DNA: TGTGCCAGCAGCTTTGGCGAGGGATTTTCGAACACCGGGGAGCTGTTTTTT. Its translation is CASSFGEGFSNTGELFF.

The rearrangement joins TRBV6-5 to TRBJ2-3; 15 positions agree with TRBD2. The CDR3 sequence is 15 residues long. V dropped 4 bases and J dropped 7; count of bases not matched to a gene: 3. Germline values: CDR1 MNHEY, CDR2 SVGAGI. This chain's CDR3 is CASSWTSGGANTQYF. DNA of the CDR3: TGTGCCAGCAGTTGGACTAGCGGGGGGGCAAATACGCAGTATTTT.

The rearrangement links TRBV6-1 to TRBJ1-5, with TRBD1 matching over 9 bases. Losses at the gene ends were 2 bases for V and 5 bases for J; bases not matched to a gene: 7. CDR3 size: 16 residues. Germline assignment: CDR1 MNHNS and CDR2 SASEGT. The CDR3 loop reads CASSEQGGQGYQPQHF. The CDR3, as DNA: TGTGCCAGCAGTGAACAAGGGGGACAGGGTTATCAGCCCCAGCATTTT.

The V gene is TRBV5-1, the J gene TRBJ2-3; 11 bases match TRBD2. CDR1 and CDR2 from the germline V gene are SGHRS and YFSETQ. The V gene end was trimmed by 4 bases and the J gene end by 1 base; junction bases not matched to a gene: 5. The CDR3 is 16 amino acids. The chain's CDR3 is CASSQLSGGGTDTQYF. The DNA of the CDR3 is TGCGCCAGCAGCCAACTTAGCGGGGGGGGCACAGATACGCAGTATTTT.

CDR3 amino acids: CASSLVGLAGADTQYF. CDR3 coding DNA: TGTGCCAGCAGCTTAGTGGGGCTAGCGGGAGCGGATACGCAGTATTTT. The chain has TRBV7-8 and TRBJ2-3, with 10 bases aligning to TRBD2. The J segment lost 6 bases and the V segment lost 1 base, leaving 7 bases of the junction unmatched. The CDR3 runs 16 residues. The germline gives CDR1 SGHVS, CDR2 FQNEAQ.

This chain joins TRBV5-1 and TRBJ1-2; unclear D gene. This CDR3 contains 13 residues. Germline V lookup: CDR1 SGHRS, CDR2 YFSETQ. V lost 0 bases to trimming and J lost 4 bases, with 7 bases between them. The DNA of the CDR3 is TGCGCCAGCAGCTTGGACAGTTTCTATGGCTACACCTTC. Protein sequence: CASSLDSFYGYTF.

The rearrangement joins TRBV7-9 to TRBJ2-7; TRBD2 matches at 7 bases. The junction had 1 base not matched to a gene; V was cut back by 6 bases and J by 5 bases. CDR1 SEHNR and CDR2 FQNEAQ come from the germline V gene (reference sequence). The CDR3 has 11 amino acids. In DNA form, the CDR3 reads TGTGCCAGCAGGGCGGGAGACGAGCAGTACTTC. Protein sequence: CASRAGDEQYF. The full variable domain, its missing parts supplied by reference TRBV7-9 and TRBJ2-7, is DTGVSQNPRHKITKRGQNVTFRCDPISEHNRLYWYRQTLGQGPEFLTYFQNEAQLEKSRLLSDRFSAERPKGSFSTLEIQRTEQGDSAMYLCASRAGDEQYFGPGTRLTVT.

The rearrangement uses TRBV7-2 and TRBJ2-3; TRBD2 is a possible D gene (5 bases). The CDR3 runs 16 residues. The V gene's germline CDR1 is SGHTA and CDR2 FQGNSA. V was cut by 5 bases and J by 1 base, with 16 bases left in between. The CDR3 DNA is TGTGCCAGCAGCCCCAGCACCGGGAAGGGCACAGATACGCAGTATTTT. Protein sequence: CASSPSTGKGTDTQYF.

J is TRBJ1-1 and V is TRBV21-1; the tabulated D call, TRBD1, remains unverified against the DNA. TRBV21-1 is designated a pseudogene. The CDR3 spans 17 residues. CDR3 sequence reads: CASSMPSGTGGYTEAFF. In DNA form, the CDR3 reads TGTGCCAGCAGCATGCCTTCCGGGACAGGGGGCTACACTGAAGCTTTCTTT.

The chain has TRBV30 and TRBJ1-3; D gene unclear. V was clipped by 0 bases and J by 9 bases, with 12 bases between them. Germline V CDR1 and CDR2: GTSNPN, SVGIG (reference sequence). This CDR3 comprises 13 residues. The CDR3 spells CAWSVNEYGTIYF. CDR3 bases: TGTGCCTGGAGTGTAAACGAGTATGGCACCATATATTTT.

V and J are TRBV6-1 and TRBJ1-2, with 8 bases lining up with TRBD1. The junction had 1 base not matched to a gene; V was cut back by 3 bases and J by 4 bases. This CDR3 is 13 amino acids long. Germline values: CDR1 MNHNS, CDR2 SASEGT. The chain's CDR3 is CASSETGVYGYTF. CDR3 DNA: TGTGCCAGCAGTGAGACAGGGGTCTATGGCTACACCTTC.

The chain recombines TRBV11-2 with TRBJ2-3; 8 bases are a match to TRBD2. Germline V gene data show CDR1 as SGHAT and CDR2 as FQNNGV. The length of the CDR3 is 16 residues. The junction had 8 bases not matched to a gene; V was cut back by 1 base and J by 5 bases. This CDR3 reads CASSLGPAGAGDTQYF. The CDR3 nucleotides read TGTGCCAGCAGCTTAGGTCCAGCGGGGGCGGGAGATACGCAGTATTTT.

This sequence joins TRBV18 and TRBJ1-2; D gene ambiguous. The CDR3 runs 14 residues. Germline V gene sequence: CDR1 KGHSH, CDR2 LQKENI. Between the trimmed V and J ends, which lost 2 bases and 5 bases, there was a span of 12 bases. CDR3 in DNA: TGTGCCAGCTCACCAGGGCTCCTATCGTATGGCTACACCTTC. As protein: CASSPGLLSYGYTF.

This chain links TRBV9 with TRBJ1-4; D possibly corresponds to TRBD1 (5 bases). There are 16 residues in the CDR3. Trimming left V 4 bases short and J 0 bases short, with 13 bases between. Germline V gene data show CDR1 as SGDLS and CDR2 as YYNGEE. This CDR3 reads CASSPTVVATNEKLFF. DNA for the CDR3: TGTGCCAGCAGCCCGACAGTAGTTGCAACTAATGAAAAACTGTTTTTT.

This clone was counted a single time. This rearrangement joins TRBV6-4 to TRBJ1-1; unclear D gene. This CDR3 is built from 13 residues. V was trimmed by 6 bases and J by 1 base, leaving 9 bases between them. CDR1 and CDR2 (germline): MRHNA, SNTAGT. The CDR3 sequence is CASSREKNTEAFF. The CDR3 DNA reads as TGTGCCAGCAGCCGAGAAAAGAACACTGAAGCTTTCTTT.

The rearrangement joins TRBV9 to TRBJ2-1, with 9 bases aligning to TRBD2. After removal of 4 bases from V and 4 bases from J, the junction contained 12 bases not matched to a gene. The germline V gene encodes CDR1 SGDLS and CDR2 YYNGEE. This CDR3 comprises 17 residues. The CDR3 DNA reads TGTGCCAGCAGCTACCTCCCGACTAGCGGTTTTTACAATGAGCAGTTCTTC. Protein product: CASSYLPTSGFYNEQFF.

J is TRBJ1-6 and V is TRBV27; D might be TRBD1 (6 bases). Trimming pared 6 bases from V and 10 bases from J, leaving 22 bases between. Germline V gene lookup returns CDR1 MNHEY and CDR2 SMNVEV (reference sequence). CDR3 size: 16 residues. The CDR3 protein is CASRPRAIQGSSPLHF. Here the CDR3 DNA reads TGTGCCAGCAGACCGAGGGCCATACAGGGATCATCACCCCTCCACTTT.

CDR3 nucleotide sequence: TGTGCCAGCTCACCGTCAGGGTTCCAAGAGACCCAGTACTTC. The encoded protein is CASSPSGFQETQYF. The chain recombines TRBV18 with TRBJ2-5; possibly TRBD1 for D (5 bases). The CDR3 consists of 14 residues. V lost 3 bases, J lost 1 base, and 9 bases lay in between. The germline CDR1 and CDR2 sequences are KGHSH and LQKENI.